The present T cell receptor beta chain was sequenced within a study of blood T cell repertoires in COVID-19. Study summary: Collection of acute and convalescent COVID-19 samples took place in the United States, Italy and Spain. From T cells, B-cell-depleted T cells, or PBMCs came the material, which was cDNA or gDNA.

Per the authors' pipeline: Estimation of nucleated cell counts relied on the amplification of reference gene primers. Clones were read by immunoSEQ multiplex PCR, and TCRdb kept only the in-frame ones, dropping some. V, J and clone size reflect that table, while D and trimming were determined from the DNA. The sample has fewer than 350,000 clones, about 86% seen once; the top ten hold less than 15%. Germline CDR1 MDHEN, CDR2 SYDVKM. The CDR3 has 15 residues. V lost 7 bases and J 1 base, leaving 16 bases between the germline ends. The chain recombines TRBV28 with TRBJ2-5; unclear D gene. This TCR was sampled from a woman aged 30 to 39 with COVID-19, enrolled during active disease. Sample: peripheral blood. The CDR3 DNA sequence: TGTGCCAGCACATTAACATACGGCGGCCAAGAGACCCAGTACTTC. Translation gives CASTLTYGGQETQYF.